The 8 T cell receptor beta chains below were found in one sample sequenced in a study of blood T cell repertoires in COVID-19. Method: immunoSEQ multiplex PCR; TCRdb's copy keeps in-frame clones and lacks some. The repertoire consists of 200,000 to 250,000 clones, with 70% to 85% occurring once and the leading ten covering around 1.9%. The sample comprised peripheral blood. The receptor set was obtained from a woman at least 80 years old with acute or convalescent COVID-19.

CDR3 sequence reads: CASGHLTRYGYTF. CDR3 coding DNA: TGTGCTAGTGGGCATCTAACTCGCTATGGCTACACCTTC. The chain joins TRBV12-5 to TRBJ1-2; no definite D call. Trimming left V 6 bases short and J 4 bases short, with 12 bases between. The CDR3 has 13 amino acids. The V gene's germline CDR1 is LGHNT and CDR2 FRNRAP.

The chain combines TRBV11-2 with TRBJ2-4; 10 bases agree with TRBD1. This CDR3 is built from 16 residues. Unmatched junction bases numbered 5, after V lost 0 bases and J lost 6 bases. Germline CDR1 and CDR2: SGHAT and FQNNGV. The CDR3: CASSLDWTGGANIQYF. DNA for the CDR3: TGTGCCAGCAGCTTAGATTGGACAGGGGGAGCAAACATTCAGTACTTC.

In this sample, this clone turned up once. This sequence joins TRBV7-9 and TRBJ1-1; D remains ambiguous. Germline loops: CDR1 SEHNR, CDR2 FQNEAQ (reference sequence). V lost 1 base and J lost 2, with 5 bases in between. This CDR3 is built from 13 residues. Here the CDR3 reads CASSLDRNTEAFF. The CDR3 coding sequence is TGTGCCAGCAGCTTAGACAGAAACACTGAAGCTTTCTTT.

As concerns this clone: Other DNA sequences in the same sample also yield this CDR3. The chain recombines TRBV7-8 with TRBJ1-5, with D possibly being TRBD1 (5 bases). The V gene's germline CDR1 is SGHVS and CDR2 FQNEAQ. V was pared by 0 bases and J by 2 bases, with 8 bases between. The CDR3 is made up of 15 amino acids. CDR3 sequence (DNA): TGTGCCAGCAGCTTAGCGGGGGGTGGCAATCAGCCCCAGCATTTT. As protein: CASSLAGGGNQPQHF. The full variable domain, with the rest looked up from reference TRBV7-8 and TRBJ1-5, is GAGVSQSPRYKVAKRGQDVALRCDPISGHVSLFWYQQALGQGPEFLTYFQNEAQLDKSGLPSDRFFAERPEGSVSTLKIQRTQQEDSAVYLCASSLAGGGNQPQHFGDGTRLSIL.

The chain joins TRBV28 to TRBJ2-5, with 8 bases aligning to TRBD2. Germline lookup yields CDR1 MDHEN and CDR2 SYDVKM. The J segment lost 4 bases and the V segment lost 8 bases, leaving 6 bases of the junction unmatched. This CDR3 contains 13 residues. The CDR3 spells CASSSGSLETQYF. The CDR3 DNA reads as TGTGCCAGCTCGAGCGGGAGTCTAGAGACCCAGTACTTC.

CDR3 nucleotides: TGTGCCAGCAGCTTGAGGGGCGGCTGGACAGAGGACCAGCCCCAGCATTTT. Translating gives CASSLRGGWTEDQPQHF. The chain has TRBV5-6 and TRBJ1-5; TRBD1 is a possible D gene (6 bases). V lost 1 base and J lost 7, with 21 bases in between. The CDR3 runs to 17 residues. Germline V lookup: CDR1 SGHDT, CDR2 YYEEEE. Filled out from reference TRBV5-6 and TRBJ1-5, the complete variable domain reads DAGVTQSPTHLIKTRGQQVTLRCSPKSGHDTVSWYQQALGQGPQFIFQYYEEEERQRGNFPDRFSGHQFPNYSSELNVNALLLGDSALYLCASSLRGGWTEDQPQHFGDGTRLSIL.

This chain uses TRBV5-1 with TRBJ2-7; 8 positions agree with TRBD1. Germline trimming cut 3 bases from V and 3 bases from J; bases unmatched to any gene: 11. Germline V gene lookup returns CDR1 SGHRS and CDR2 YFSETQ. There are 16 residues in the CDR3. CDR3 residues: CASSSTAGQGFYEQYF. In DNA form, the CDR3 reads TGCGCCAGCAGCTCGACGGCTGGACAGGGCTTCTACGAGCAGTACTTC. Full variable domain (rest looked up from reference TRBV5-1 and TRBJ2-7): KAGVTQTPRYLIKTRGQQVTLSCSPISGHRSVSWYQQTPGQGLQFLFEYFSETQRNKGNFPGRFSGRQFSNSRSEMNVSTLELGDSALYLCASSSTAGQGFYEQYFGPGTRLTVT.

CDR3 sequence: CASSLGRGSRVGYTF. In DNA, the CDR3 is TGTGCCAGCAGCTTAGGGCGGGGATCACGGGTTGGCTACACCTTC. The chain uses TRBV11-2 and TRBJ1-2; D gene uncertain. This CDR3 comprises 15 residues. V lost 1 base and J lost 7, with 16 bases in between. Looked up from germline, CDR1 is SGHAT and CDR2 is FQNNGV.